This T cell receptor beta chain derives from a study of read filtering for tumor transcriptome and immune sequencing (dated by TCRdb to the early 2020s). Some background on the complete study: The cohort consisted of 17 to 20 male and around 15 female patients, with a mean age of around 60 years and an age range of about 47 to 85. Whole-transcriptome libraries were prepared with the TruSeq RNA Access Library Prep Kit after DNase treatment. By revised international staging, roughly 8 patients were R-ISS I, about 16 were R-ISS II and over 5 were R-ISS III. The study compared TCR repertoires from targeted immune repertoire sequencing and bulk whole-transcriptome sequencing run on the same bone marrow samples. One of the main goals was to work out a read-filtering strategy for immune repertoire data, in particular whether clonotypes backed by only a single read should be removed. TCR-region mapped reads per sample ranged from about 4 to 10.27 million with IR-seq versus only about 85 to 1273 with RNA-seq. Broad study findings and their caveats: In IR-seq, single-read clonotypes were approximately 80% of clonotypes but approximately 4% of total reads; in RNA-seq they were approximately 73% of clonotypes and less than 45% of reads. The correlation between IR-seq and RNA-seq shared clonotype proportions rose when single-read clonotypes were removed. The sorted CD138-negative fraction was composed of a mixed bone marrow immune population rather than of purified T cells. Compared with RNA-seq, IR-seq captured clonotypes at much higher depth and more reliably, and a smaller IR-seq throughput was enough to identify most shared clonotypes.

Looking up the germline V gene yields CDR1 MNHEY and CDR2 SVGAGI. From cysteine to phenylalanine, the CDR3 is 16 amino acids long. Only the CDR3 part of the read is kept: 48 bases, read in frame from the first base. V is cut by 8 bases and J by 0 bases, and the space between the germline ends is 17 bases. TCR libraries were built from 400 to 450 ng RNA with the Immunoverse kit, using molecular barcoded adaptors covering alpha/delta and beta/gamma chains. TCR library preparation was performed with the same RNA that was used for transcriptome sequencing. Sequencing of TCR libraries was carried out on an Illumina HiSeq 4000 with 2 x 150 cycles. On the authors' methods: MiXCR aligned TCR reads to human V, D, J and C references and assembled the aligned reads into CDR3 clonotypes, with quality filtering and error correction included. Clonotype counts and gene usage diversity were analyzed with the tcR package in R. For inspection of raw mapping reads, RNA-seq reads were mapped by STAR aligner version 2.5.3a onto GRCh37 of the human genome. To test how sequencing depth affected the clonotypes detected, IR-seq fastq files were randomly downsampled with Seqtk 1.3. The public reads were reprocessed in TCRdb via fastp at Q25 and MiXCR, keeping in-frame beta chains. Rows with one shared CDR3 protein collapse into an entry with the most common genes and DNA. The V and J calls were determined by TCRdb, not by the authors. The sample data list 90,000 or so distinct CDR3 sequences, and about a fifth of these were observed just once. Of the sample, roughly an eighth is held by the ten largest clones.

As concerns this clonotype: It lacks a known antigen. This probably arose from a read error, given a far larger clone one base away.

Bone marrow was sampled from every patient at the time of active disease. Ficoll-Hypaque density gradient centrifugation was used to isolate the bone marrow mononuclear cells. To remove myeloma plasma cells, the cells were labeled with CD138 magnetic microbeads on a MACS separator, and CD138-negative cells were then collected by negative selection. Flow cytometry on an Attune NxT with CD138 antibodies was used to check the purity of the isolated cells. Total RNA was extracted with TRIzol reagent and quantified with a NanoDrop spectrophotometer. Paired RNA-seq and IR-seq were performed on the CD138-negative bone marrow sample of each patient.

What was sequenced was a population of CD138-negative cells sorted from bone marrow. This specimen's cell subset or site label, per the study, means: bone marrow mononuclear cells depleted of CD138+ plasma/myeloma cells by negative magnetic selection. The sequence is built from TRBV6-5 and TRBJ2-1; the D gene is unclear. The clonotype was recovered from a donor at least 40 years old with multiple myeloma. This receptor carries the CDR3 CASGDTLMGSYNEQFF. The sequenced DNA: TGTGCCAGCGGTGATACACTGATGGGCTCCTACAATGAGCAGTTCTTC.